These 2 T cell receptor beta chains share one sample of origin, sequenced in a study of cytomegalovirus exposure and HLA in healthy donors. Both 60 Vbeta primers and 13 Jbeta primers went into the PCR. TCRdb's table, derived via immunoSEQ multiplex PCR, lists solely in-frame clones and lacks some. The data hold 65,000 to 70,000 clones, with around 91% observed a single time. The sequenced sample was PBMCs. The receptors originated from a woman between 25 and 40 years old in good health and CMV-seropositive.

This rearrangement joins TRBV30 to TRBJ2-1; 13 bases are shared with TRBD2. The CDR3 extends over 17 amino acids. Germline CDR1 reads GTSNPN; CDR2 reads SVGIG (reference sequence). V trimming: 0 bases; J trimming: 2 bases; junction bases outside the gene matches: 4. The CDR3 DNA is TGTGCCTGGAGTGTCCCCGGACTAGCGGGAGCCTACAATGAGCAGTTCTTC. Protein sequence: CAWSVPGLAGAYNEQFF. The full variable domain, rest sourced from reference TRBV30 and TRBJ2-1, is SQTIHQWPATLVQPVGSPLSLECTVEGTSNPNLYWYRQAAGRGLQLLFYSVGIGQISSEVPQNLSASRPQDRQFILSSKKLLLSDSGFYLCAWSVPGLAGAYNEQFFGPGTRLTVL.

The rearrangement joins TRBV7-9 to TRBJ2-7, with 13 bases that match TRBD2. Trimming removed 5 bases from V and 0 bases from J; junction bases left unmatched: 1. This CDR3 is 15 amino acids long. Germline lookup yields CDR1 SEHNR and CDR2 FQNEAQ (reference sequence). Here the CDR3 reads CASSRTSGSSYEQYF. The CDR3 nucleotides read TGTGCCAGCAGCCGGACTAGCGGGAGCTCCTACGAGCAGTACTTC.